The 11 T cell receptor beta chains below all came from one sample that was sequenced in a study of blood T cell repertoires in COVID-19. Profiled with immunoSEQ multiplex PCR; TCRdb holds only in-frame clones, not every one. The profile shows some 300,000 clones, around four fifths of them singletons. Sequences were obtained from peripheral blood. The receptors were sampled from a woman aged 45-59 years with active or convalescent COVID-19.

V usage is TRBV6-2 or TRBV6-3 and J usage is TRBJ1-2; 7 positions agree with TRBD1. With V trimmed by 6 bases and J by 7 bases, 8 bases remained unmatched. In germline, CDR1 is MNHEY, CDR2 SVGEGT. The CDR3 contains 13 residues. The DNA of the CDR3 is TGTGCCAGCAGCTCCCCACAGGGGACTGGCTACACCTTC. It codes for CASSSPQGTGYTF.

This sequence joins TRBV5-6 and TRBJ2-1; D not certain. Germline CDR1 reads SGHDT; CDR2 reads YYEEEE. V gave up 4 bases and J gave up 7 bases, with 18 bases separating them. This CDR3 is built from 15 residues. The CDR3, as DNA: TGTGCCAGCAGCCTAACTATCGAATTCCAGAATGAGCAGTTCTTC. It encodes CASSLTIEFQNEQFF.

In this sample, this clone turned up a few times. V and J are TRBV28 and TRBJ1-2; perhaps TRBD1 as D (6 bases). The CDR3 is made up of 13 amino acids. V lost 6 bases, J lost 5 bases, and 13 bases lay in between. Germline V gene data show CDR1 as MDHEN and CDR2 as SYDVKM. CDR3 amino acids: CASRTQGHYGYTF. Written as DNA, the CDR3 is TGTGCCAGCAGAACCCAGGGACATTATGGCTACACCTTC.

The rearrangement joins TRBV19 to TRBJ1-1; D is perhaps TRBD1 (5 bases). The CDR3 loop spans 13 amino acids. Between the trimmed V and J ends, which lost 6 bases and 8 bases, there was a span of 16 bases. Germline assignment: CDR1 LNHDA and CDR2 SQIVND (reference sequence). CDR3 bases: TGTGCCAGTAGGGAGGGGCTTCCAGGGGAAGCTTTCTTT. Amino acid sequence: CASREGLPGEAFF.

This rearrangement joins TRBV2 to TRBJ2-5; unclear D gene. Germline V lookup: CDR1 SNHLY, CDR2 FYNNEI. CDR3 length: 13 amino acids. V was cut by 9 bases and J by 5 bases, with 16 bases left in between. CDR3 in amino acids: CASLADGEETQYF. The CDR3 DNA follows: TGTGCCAGTCTGGCTGACGGAGAGGAGACCCAGTACTTC.

The CDR3 nucleotides read TGTGCCAGTAGTAAGGGGTACGACAGGGGCACTGAAGCTTTCTTT. Its protein is CASSKGYDRGTEAFF. The V gene is TRBV19, the J gene TRBJ1-1, with 8 bases matching TRBD1. V shed 4 bases, J shed 4 bases, and the junction held 8 bases outside the gene matches. This CDR3 is built from 15 residues. The germline gives CDR1 LNHDA, CDR2 SQIVND (reference sequence). Looking up the rest from reference TRBV19 and TRBJ1-1 gives the full variable domain: DGGITQSPKYLFRKEGQNVTLSCEQNLNHDAMYWYRQDPGQGLRLIYYSQIVNDFQKGDIAEGYSVSREKKESFPLTVTSAQKNPTAFYLCASSKGYDRGTEAFFGQGTRLTVV.

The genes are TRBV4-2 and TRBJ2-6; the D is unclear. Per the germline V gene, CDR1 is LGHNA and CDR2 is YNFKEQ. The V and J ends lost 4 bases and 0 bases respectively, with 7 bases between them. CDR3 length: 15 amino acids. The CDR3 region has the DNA TGTGCCAGCAGCCCTTGGAGCTCTGGGGCCAACGTCCTGACTTTC. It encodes CASSPWSSGANVLTF.

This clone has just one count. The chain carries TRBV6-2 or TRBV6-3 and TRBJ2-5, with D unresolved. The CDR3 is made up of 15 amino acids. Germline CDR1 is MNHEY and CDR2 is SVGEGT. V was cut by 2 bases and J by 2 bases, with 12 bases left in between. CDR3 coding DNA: TGTGCCAGCAGTTACGGCCGGGTTGGACAAGAGACCCAGTACTTC. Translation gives CASSYGRVGQETQYF.

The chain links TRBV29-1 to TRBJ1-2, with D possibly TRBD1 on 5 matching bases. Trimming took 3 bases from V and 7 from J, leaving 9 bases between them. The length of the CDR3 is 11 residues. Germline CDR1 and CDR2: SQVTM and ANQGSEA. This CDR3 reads CSVDRGGGYTF. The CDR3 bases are TGCAGCGTTGATAGGGGTGGTGGCTACACCTTC. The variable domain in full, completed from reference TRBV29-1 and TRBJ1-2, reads SAVISQKPSRDICQRGTSLTIQCQVDSQVTMMFWYRQQPGQSLTLIATANQGSEATYESGFVIDKFPISRPNLTFSTLTVSNMSPEDSSIYLCSVDRGGGYTFGSGTRLTVV.

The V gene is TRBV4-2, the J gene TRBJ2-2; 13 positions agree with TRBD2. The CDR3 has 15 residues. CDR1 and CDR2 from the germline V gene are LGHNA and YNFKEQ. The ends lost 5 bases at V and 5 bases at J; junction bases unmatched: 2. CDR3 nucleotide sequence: TGTGCCAGCAGCACTAGCGGGAGGGGGACCGGGGAGCTGTTTTTT. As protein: CASSTSGRGTGELFF.

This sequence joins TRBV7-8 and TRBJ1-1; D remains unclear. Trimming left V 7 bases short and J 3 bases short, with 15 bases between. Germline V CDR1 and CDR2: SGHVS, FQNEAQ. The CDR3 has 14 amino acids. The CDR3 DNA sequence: TGTGCCAGCACCGTAGACGGGGAGGACACTGAAGCTTTCTTT. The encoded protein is CASTVDGEDTEAFF.